This note documents a single T cell receptor beta chain sequence. The antigen it binds to is not known. The input lacks base qualities; no much larger clone sits a single base away. This entry is derived from a study of early stage breast cancer tumors (dated 2017 in TCRdb). About the full investigation: Of the 15 to 20 invasive breast tumors, about a dozen were found to be estrogen receptor-positive, progesterone receptor-positive and HER2-negative. Of the approximately twelve ER+/PR+/HER2- tumors, eight were classified as invasive ductal carcinomas and four as invasive lobular carcinomas. On average, each sample had about 9.9-fold read coverage. A total of 2,651,842 templates, representing some 1,000,000 unique clonotypes, were detected across all samples. General findings and caveats noted by the study authors: Repertoires from blood and normal breast were more alike than repertoires from blood and tumor, and in about 85% of the 16 patients, comparing each tissue with blood separated tumor from normal. Because the cohort was small, a breakdown by tumor subtype could not be done. Chain pairing and functional markers such as CD4, CD8 and FOXP3 were not captured by bulk genomic DNA sequencing of unsorted cells. Compared with adjacent normal breast tissue, tumors had roughly 2.5-fold higher T cell density and higher clonality. Enriched TCRB sequences shared across patients were mostly commonly generated sequences, unlikely to play an important role in the tumor microenvironment.

Each sample was amplified as two independent genomic DNA replicates: 0.5 ug for blood and about 1.4 ug for tumor or normal breast. TCRB sequencing of genomic DNA was carried out with the ImmunoSeq Intro kit according to the manufacturer's instructions. For absolute quantification, the roughly 30-cycle multiplex PCR included proprietary primers along with spike-in control sequences. An 87-bp fragment spanning the CDR3 and flanking V and J genes was sequenced with single-end 150-bp reads. Seven samples, with two replicates for each sample, were multiplexed per lane of an Illumina MiSeq using version 3.0 chemistry. Per the authors' processing: Raw data were processed by the vendor's proprietary pipeline, with both replicates merged into one result per sample. A clonotype was defined as productive rearrangements that share the same V-gene family, CDR3 amino acid sequence and J-gene segment. Clonality was computed as 1 minus the normalized Shannon entropy (Pielou evenness) of TCRB abundances. To estimate T cell density, the total number of templates was divided by the number of input cells, which was inferred from the amount of DNA input. Recon, run with its default parameters, was used to estimate overall repertoire diversity and clonality. A clonotype was considered tumor-enriched if its abundance in tumor exceeded 0.1% and was at least 32-fold higher than its abundance in normal breast. In TCRdb, the immuneACCESS table is reduced to in-frame sequences with V and J assigned. These tables do not hold every clone; where another copy was compared, an unresolved V gene accounts for under half, and the others remain unexplained. V, J and clone size are those of that table, while D and trimming were read from the DNA. The sample contains about 1,600 clones, roughly 77% of them found a single time. Together, the top ten hold approximately 8.4% of the sample.

For CDR1 and CDR2, the germline V gene (reference sequence) lists MNHEY and SMNVEV. The CDR3 numbers 15 residues from cysteine through phenylalanine. The kept DNA is CDR3 alone, 45 bases in frame from the first base. Between the V and J ends, shortened by 5 bases and 0 bases respectively, the junction contains 12 bases. Adjacent normal breast tissue was collected about 1.9-4 cm away from the tumor, rinsed in PBS and stored in prechilled RNAlater. Because normal breast tissue has high lipid content and low cell density, roughly 90-320 mg of normal breast tissue was often needed to obtain enough DNA. The study profiled bulk TCR beta-chain repertoires in matched peripheral blood, tumor and adjacent normal breast tissue taken from over 15 patients with early-stage breast cancer. The Qiagen AllPrep DNA/RNA Mini kit was used to extract genomic DNA.

The TCR originated in a person aged 70 to 85 with breast cancer. This chain is built from TRBV27 and TRBJ2-3, with the D segment identity uncertain. The sequenced material came from normal breast tissue next to the tumor. The CDR3 is CASSLIATSTDTQYF. The sequence in DNA is TGTGCCAGCAGTCTCATCGCTACTAGCACAGATACGCAGTATTTT.